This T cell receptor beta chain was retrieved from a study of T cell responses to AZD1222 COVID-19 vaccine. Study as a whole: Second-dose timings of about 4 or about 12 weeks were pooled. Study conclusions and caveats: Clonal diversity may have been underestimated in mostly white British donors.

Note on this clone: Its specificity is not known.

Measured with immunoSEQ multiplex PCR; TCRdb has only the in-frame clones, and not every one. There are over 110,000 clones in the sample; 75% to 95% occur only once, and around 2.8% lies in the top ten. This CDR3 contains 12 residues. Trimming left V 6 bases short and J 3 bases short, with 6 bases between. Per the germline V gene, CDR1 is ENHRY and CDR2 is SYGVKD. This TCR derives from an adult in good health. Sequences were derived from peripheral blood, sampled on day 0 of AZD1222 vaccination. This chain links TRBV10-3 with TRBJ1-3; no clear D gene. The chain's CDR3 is CAISQVGNTIYF. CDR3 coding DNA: TGTGCCATCAGCCAGGTTGGAAACACCATATATTTT.